This TCR beta chain appears in the sequencing data of a study of neoadjuvant nivolumab and ipilimumab in lung cancer. From germline, CDR1 is SNHLY and CDR2 FYNNEI. The CDR3 length is 15 residues. The V gene end was trimmed by 3 bases and the J gene end by 5 bases; junction bases not matched to a gene: 7. Using immunoSEQ multiplex PCR, the repertoire was profiled, and TCRdb retains in-frame clones only, with some absent. Among under 35,000 clones listed, 90% were seen once. This TCR was recovered from an adult with non-small cell lung cancer. The source was peripheral blood, collected after neoadjuvant nivolumab, alone or with ipilimumab, at or shortly before surgery. This chain joins TRBV2 and TRBJ2-5; 9 nucleotides match TRBD2. The CDR3 loop is CASSEGGGAFETQYF. CDR3 nucleotides: TGTGCCAGCAGTGAGGGCGGGGGGGCCTTTGAGACCCAGTACTTC.